This TCR beta chain was sequenced during a study of OX40 agonist ivuxolimab in advanced cancers. With 2 bases removed from V and 9 bases from J, the gap between germline ends came to 5 bases. This CDR3 has 11 amino acids. Germline V gives CDR1 ENHRY, CDR2 SYGVKD. Assay: immunoSEQ multiplex PCR; the TCRdb copy retains only in-frame clones and omits some. The data hold around 92,000 clones, with about 80% observed a single time. The rearrangement uses TRBV10-3 and TRBJ2-1, with D uncertain. The sequences come from CD4+ or CD8+ T cells sorted from blood, collected in a trial of the OX40 agonist ivuxolimab. This TCR derives from an adult with an advanced solid tumor such as melanoma, head and neck, liver or kidney cancer. The CDR3, as DNA: TGTGCCATCAGTGAGGGTGGTGAGCAGTTCTTC. Amino acids: CAISEGGEQFF.